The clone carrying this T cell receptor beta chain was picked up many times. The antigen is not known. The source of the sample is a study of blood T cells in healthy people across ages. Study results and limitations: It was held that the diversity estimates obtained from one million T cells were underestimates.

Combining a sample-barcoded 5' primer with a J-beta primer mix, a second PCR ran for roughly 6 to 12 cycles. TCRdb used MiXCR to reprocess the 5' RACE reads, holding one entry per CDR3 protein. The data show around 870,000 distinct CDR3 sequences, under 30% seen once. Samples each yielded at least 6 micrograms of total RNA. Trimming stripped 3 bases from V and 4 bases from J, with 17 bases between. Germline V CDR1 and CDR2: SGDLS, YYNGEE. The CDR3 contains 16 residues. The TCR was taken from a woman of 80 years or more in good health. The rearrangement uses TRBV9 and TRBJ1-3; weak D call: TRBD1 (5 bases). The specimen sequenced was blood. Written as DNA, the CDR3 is TGTGCCAGCAGCGCCCCCCGCGGGACTCTCGGAAACACCATATATTTT. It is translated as CASSAPRGTLGNTIYF.